The present entry profiles one T cell receptor (beta chain) with its context. The entry originates in a study of monozygotic twins with inflammatory bowel disease. Germline CDR1 is LNHDA and CDR2 is SQIVND (reference sequence). The CDR3 is 14 residues long. Reprocessing the 5' RACE reads, TCRdb reports a single entry for every CDR3 protein and omits DNA. The sample table includes some 130,000 distinct CDR3 sequences. This clonotype originated in a human donor with ulcerative colitis or Crohn's disease, or a healthy co-twin of an affected twin (not recorded which). The material sequenced was blood. The chain employs TRBV19 and TRBJ1-3. The CDR3 sequence is CASSIMSSGNTIYF.